Following are 10 T cell receptor beta chains from one sample sequenced in a study of blood T cell repertoires in COVID-19. Method: immunoSEQ multiplex PCR; TCRdb's copy keeps in-frame clones and lacks some. The sample lists 150,000 to 180,000 clones; roughly nine tenths were seen once. The sample consisted of peripheral blood. The origin of the receptors is a woman aged 40 to 50 with acute or convalescent COVID-19.

The chain joins TRBV5-1 to TRBJ1-2; D not certain. Germline V gene lookup returns CDR1 SGHRS and CDR2 YFSETQ. The V end lost 2 bases, the J end lost 4 bases, and 9 bases lay between the germline ends. CDR3 length equals 13 residues. As DNA, the CDR3 is TGCGCCAGCAGCTTCTCTAGAAGCTATGGCTACACCTTC. Translated: CASSFSRSYGYTF.

The rearrangement joins TRBV5-1 to TRBJ2-1, with 12 nucleotides matching TRBD1. V was clipped by 3 bases and J by 7 bases; unmatched bases: 8. The CDR3 sequence is 16 residues long. Looked up from germline, CDR1 is SGHRS and CDR2 is YFSETQ. Here the CDR3 DNA reads TGCGCCAGCAGCTACCCCGGGACAGGGGGCTGGAATGAGCAGTTCTTC. It yields the protein CASSYPGTGGWNEQFF. Full variable domain (remainder filled in from reference TRBV5-1 and TRBJ2-1): KAGVTQTPRYLIKTRGQQVTLSCSPISGHRSVSWYQQTPGQGLQFLFEYFSETQRNKGNFPGRFSGRQFSNSRSEMNVSTLELGDSALYLCASSYPGTGGWNEQFFGPGTRLTVL.

This chain links TRBV19 with TRBJ2-1; 7 positions match TRBD1. The CDR3 spans 16 residues. Germline V CDR1 and CDR2: LNHDA, SQIVND (reference sequence). Trimming at V came to 3 bases and at J to 8 bases, leaving 13 bases not matched to a gene. The DNA for the CDR3 is TGTGCCAGTAGTATCCGCCGACAGGGAGATAATCATGAGCAGTTCTTC. Translating it yields CASSIRRQGDNHEQFF.

The rearrangement joins TRBV7-2 to TRBJ2-3; 9 bases fit TRBD2. Germline V gene lookup returns CDR1 SGHTA and CDR2 FQGNSA. The junction had 16 bases not matched to a gene; V was cut back by 2 bases and J by 4 bases. This CDR3 region has 19 residues. The CDR3 sequence: CASSLLFFAVGGGADTQYF. CDR3 sequence (DNA): TGTGCCAGCAGCTTATTATTCTTCGCTGTAGGCGGGGGGGCAGATACGCAGTATTTT.

The chain recombines TRBV14 with TRBJ2-3; unclear D gene. Between the trimmed V and J ends, which lost 2 bases and 0 bases, there was a span of 12 bases. The V gene's germline CDR1 is SGHDN and CDR2 FVKESK. This CDR3 contains 16 residues. The CDR3 is CASSQRSLSSTDTQYF. CDR3 DNA: TGTGCCAGCAGCCAACGTAGTTTATCTAGCACAGATACGCAGTATTTT.

This clone was picked up a small number of times. The chain uses TRBV30 and TRBJ1-5; 9 nucleotides match TRBD1. Germline CDR1 and CDR2: GTSNPN and SVGIG (reference sequence). V gave up 2 bases and J gave up 5 bases; unmatched junction bases: 7. The CDR3 length is 15 residues. CDR3 in DNA: TGTGCCTGGAGTCCCCGGGACAGGGACGATCAGCCCCAGCATTTT. Encoded protein: CAWSPRDRDDQPQHF.

The V call is TRBV10-2, the J call TRBJ2-7, with 10 bases aligning to TRBD1. This CDR3 region has 16 residues. CDR1 and CDR2 from the germline V gene are WSHSY and SAAADI. V gave up 2 bases and J gave up 4 bases; unmatched junction bases: 8. The CDR3 DNA follows: TGCGCCAGCAGTGAGGTCTCAGGGACAGGGGATTACGAGCAGTACTTC. Translating gives CASSEVSGTGDYEQYF.

This CDR3 reads CASSQDRQSEQYF. The CDR3 region has the DNA TGTGCCAGCAGCCAAGATAGACAGTCCGAGCAGTACTTC. This chain connects TRBV3-1 (or the pseudogene TRBV3-2) to TRBJ2-7, with D perhaps TRBD1 (5 bases). The germline CDR1 and CDR2 sequences are LGHDT and YNNKEL (reference sequence). The CDR3 covers 13 residues. The germline V and J ends were trimmed by 0 bases and 6 bases, with 9 bases remaining between them.

This chain connects TRBV19 to TRBJ1-1; D remains unclear. The CDR3 has 12 residues. Germline CDR1 and CDR2: LNHDA and SQIVND (reference sequence). V lost 5 bases to trimming and J lost 2 bases, with 6 bases between them. CDR3 in amino acids: CASSQHNTEAFF. In DNA, the CDR3 is TGTGCCAGTAGTCAACATAACACTGAAGCTTTCTTT.

V and J are TRBV5-6 and TRBJ2-3; 12 bases are shared with TRBD1. Germline CDR1 reads SGHDT; CDR2 reads YYEEEE. The CDR3 length is 14 residues. With V trimmed by 4 bases and J by 7 bases, 4 bases remained unmatched. The CDR3 nucleotides read TGTGCCAGCAGCGCGGGACAGGGGGCCAATACGCAGTATTTT. Translated, it gives CASSAGQGANTQYF.